This passage covers 20 T cell receptor beta chains from one sample sequenced in a study of shared clonotypes between healthy human individuals. Libraries were prepared by immunoSEQ multiplex PCR; TCRdb keeps only in-frame clonotypes and omits some of them. The sample records more than 2,000,000 clones, more than 85% being singletons. Sequencing was performed on naive CD4+ T cells from PBMCs. Subset: CD45RA+ positively selected. Source of these receptors: a young man in good health. Some clones in this sample may be carry-over from other donors' samples.

This rearrangement joins TRBV2 to TRBJ1-2; D gene unclear. Germline V lookup: CDR1 SNHLY, CDR2 FYNNEI. Trimming left V 0 bases short and J 7 bases short, with 9 bases between. This CDR3 has 13 residues. The CDR3 region is CASSEAVQVGYTF. The CDR3 DNA follows: TGTGCCAGCAGTGAAGCGGTGCAGGTTGGCTACACCTTC.

The genes are TRBV5-1 and TRBJ2-5, with D possibly matching TRBD2 (5 bases). This CDR3 is built from 13 residues. Trimming pared 5 bases from V and 5 bases from J, leaving 13 bases between. CDR1 SGHRS and CDR2 YFSETQ come from the germline V gene. The CDR3 is CASRKGSAETQYF. The CDR3 DNA is TGCGCCAGCAGAAAGGGTAGCGCGGAGACCCAGTACTTC.

A single count supports this clone. This chain joins TRBV6-1 and TRBJ1-1; 12 bases are a match to TRBD1. The CDR3 extends over 17 amino acids. The ends lost 4 bases at V and 4 bases at J; junction bases unmatched: 10. Per germline, CDR1 MNHNS and CDR2 SASEGT. The CDR3 sequence is CASSARDRGLVGTEAFF. The CDR3 nucleotides are TGTGCCAGCAGTGCCCGGGACAGGGGGCTGGTGGGCACTGAAGCTTTCTTT.

This chain uses TRBV9 with TRBJ2-2; 13 bases are shared with TRBD2. CDR3 length equals 18 residues. Losses at the gene ends were 1 base for V and 0 bases for J; bases not matched to a gene: 3. Germline lookup yields CDR1 SGDLS and CDR2 YYNGEE. The CDR3 sequence is CASSVKLAGGPNTGELFF. The CDR3 DNA reads TGTGCCAGCAGCGTAAAACTAGCGGGAGGGCCGAACACCGGGGAGCTGTTTTTT.

This chain joins TRBV6-5 and TRBJ2-7; 7 positions match TRBD2. This CDR3 is 13 amino acids long. CDR1 is MNHEY, CDR2 SVGAGI, per germline. Germline trimming cut 4 bases from V and 2 bases from J; bases unmatched to any gene: 2. CDR3 DNA sequence: TGTGCCAGCAGTTCGGGAGGACCCTACGAGCAGTACTTC. It is translated as CASSSGGPYEQYF.

The rearrangement joins TRBV7-9 to TRBJ1-4; D perhaps matches TRBD1 (5 bases). Germline CDR1 SEHNR, CDR2 FQNEAQ (reference sequence). This CDR3 comprises 14 residues. Between the trimmed V and J ends, which lost 0 bases and 7 bases, there was a span of 9 bases. In DNA, the CDR3 is TGTGCCAGCAGCTTAGCCGGGGGAATTGAAAAACTGTTTTTT. It is translated as CASSLAGGIEKLFF.

This clone has a single count. This chain joins TRBV28 and TRBJ2-2, with D maybe TRBD1 (5 bases). With 3 bases removed from V and 1 base from J, the gap between germline ends came to 12 bases. CDR3 length equals 16 residues. Germline CDR1 is MDHEN and CDR2 is SYDVKM. The CDR3 bases are TGTGCCAGCAGTTTCTTTTTACAGGTGAACACCGGGGAGCTGTTTTTT. Translation: CASSFFLQVNTGELFF.

The rearrangement joins TRBV28 to TRBJ1-5, with 10 bases matching TRBD1. This CDR3 is 15 amino acids long. The V gene's germline CDR1 is MDHEN and CDR2 SYDVKM. The junction had 5 bases not matched to a gene; V was cut back by 4 bases and J by 5 bases. The CDR3: CASSSEGTGDQPQHF. In nucleotides, the CDR3 is TGTGCCAGCAGTTCAGAAGGGACAGGGGATCAGCCCCAGCATTTT.

The chain links TRBV6-6 to TRBJ1-1, with D tentatively TRBD1 (5 bases). V dropped 6 bases and J dropped 4 bases, with 6 bases sitting between them. The germline CDR1 and CDR2 sequences are MNHNY and SVGAGI (reference sequence). The CDR3 length is 11 residues. CDR3: CASRGATEAFF. In nucleotides, the CDR3 is TGTGCCAGCAGAGGGGCCACTGAAGCTTTCTTT.

This chain uses TRBV6-5 with TRBJ1-6; no clear D gene. The CDR3 is 15 residues long. From germline, CDR1 is MNHEY and CDR2 SVGAGI. V lost 7 bases and J 0 bases, leaving 10 bases between the germline ends. DNA for the CDR3: TGTGCCAGCAAATCGGCCGGCTCCTATAATTCACCCCTCCACTTT. It is translated as CASKSAGSYNSPLHF.

The V and J genes are TRBV5-1 and TRBJ2-3; D possibly corresponds to TRBD1 (5 bases). The CDR3 consists of 12 residues. Germline-derived CDR1 and CDR2 are SGHRS and YFSETQ. The V and J ends lost 4 bases and 5 bases respectively, with 8 bases between them. The CDR3 is CASSDSEDTQYF. CDR3 DNA: TGCGCCAGCAGCGACAGTGAAGATACGCAGTATTTT.

The chain has TRBV27 and TRBJ2-4; 7 bases map to TRBD1. The CDR3 loop spans 14 amino acids. Trimming cost V 3 bases and J 5 bases; bases outside gene matches: 4. CDR1 MNHEY and CDR2 SMNVEV come from the germline V gene (reference sequence). The CDR3 loop reads CASSFNRGENIQYF. In DNA form, the CDR3 reads TGTGCCAGCAGTTTTAACAGGGGAGAAAACATTCAGTACTTC.

The CDR3 DNA is TGTGCCAGTAGTATTAGGGGGGGCAGGCTGAACACTGAAGCTTTCTTT. Its protein is CASSIRGGRLNTEAFF. The rearrangement links TRBV19 to TRBJ1-1; weak D call: TRBD1 (6 bases). The CDR3 extends over 16 amino acids. Trimming removed 3 bases at V and 0 bases at J, with 14 bases between. CDR1 LNHDA and CDR2 SQIVND come from the germline V gene (reference sequence).

This clone occurred once. The rearrangement links TRBV25-1 to TRBJ1-1; no firm D call. CDR1 is MGHDK and CDR2 is SYGVNS in the germline V gene. The germline V and J ends were trimmed by 2 bases and 4 bases, with 11 bases remaining between them. The CDR3 sequence is 14 residues long. CDR3 sequence reads: CASSESGWGTEAFF. The DNA for the CDR3 is TGTGCCAGCAGTGAAAGCGGATGGGGCACTGAAGCTTTCTTT.

In DNA, the CDR3 is TGCGCCAGCAGCCAACCAAGCGGGAGGCCCCTCAGCGAGCAGTACTTC. It translates to CASSQPSGRPLSEQYF. The chain employs TRBV4-3 and TRBJ2-7; TRBD2 matches at 9 bases. CDR1 and CDR2 from the germline V gene are LGHNA and YSLEER. Trimming at V came to 2 bases and at J to 6 bases, leaving 11 bases not matched to a gene. The CDR3 extends over 16 amino acids.

The gene calls are TRBV28 and TRBJ2-7, with 9 nucleotides matching TRBD1. The CDR3 is 16 residues long. With V trimmed by 4 bases and J by 2 bases, 9 bases remained unmatched. Germline CDR1 MDHEN, CDR2 SYDVKM. CDR3 sequence reads: CASSSTGQGKTYEQYF. The CDR3 bases are TGTGCCAGCAGTTCCACGGGACAGGGTAAGACCTACGAGCAGTACTTC.

CDR3 in amino acids: CATTRDMNTEAFF. The DNA of the CDR3 is TGTGCCACGACCAGGGACATGAACACTGAAGCTTTCTTT. This sequence joins TRBV15 and TRBJ1-1; D might be TRBD1 (6 bases). Germline loops: CDR1 LNHNV, CDR2 YYDKDF (reference sequence). Trimming shortened V by 9 bases and J by 0 bases, and 11 bases separated the two germline ends. The CDR3 spans 13 residues.

The chain is built from TRBV18 and TRBJ1-2; TRBD1 matches at 9 bases. Looked up from germline, CDR1 is KGHSH and CDR2 is LQKENI. The CDR3 covers 15 residues. The J segment lost 6 bases and the V segment lost 2 bases, leaving 7 bases of the junction unmatched. In DNA form, the CDR3 reads TGTGCCAGCTCACCAAACACAGGGGGCGTCGATGGCTACACCTTC. Translated: CASSPNTGGVDGYTF.

This chain links TRBV18 with TRBJ1-1; possible D gene TRBD1, 5 bases. The CDR3 length is 16 residues. Germline V gene lookup returns CDR1 KGHSH and CDR2 LQKENI. The V end was cut by 6 bases, the J end by 4 bases, with 21 bases between. CDR3 protein: CASSQREIGVVTEAFF. The CDR3 DNA reads TGTGCCAGCTCCCAACGCGAAATAGGGGTAGTCACTGAAGCTTTCTTT.

Points on this clone: The same CDR3 can be traced to other DNA sequences in this sample. The J gene is TRBJ2-7, the V gene TRBV28, with unresolved D. V was pared by 2 bases and J by 6 bases, with 8 bases between. From germline, CDR1 is MDHEN and CDR2 SYDVKM. This CDR3 has 12 residues. CDR3 DNA sequence: TGTGCCAGCAGTTTAGTAGGTGGCGAGCAGTACTTC. It encodes CASSLVGGEQYF.